By frequency in the sample, the clone carrying this TCR beta chain is medium-sized. What it binds is unknown. CDR1 and CDR2 from the germline V gene are MDHEN and SYDVKM. The CDR3 covers 16 residues. Trimming at V came to 6 bases and at J to 0 bases, leaving 10 bases not matched to a gene. The primer mix had 60 Vbeta and 13 Jbeta primers. Per the study methods: As a later analysis found, there were 82 million or so unique TCR beta chains, of which some 10 million were shared. TCRdb's copy holds only in-frame clones and misses some; the assay was immunoSEQ multiplex PCR. The V and J calls and clone size were taken over from that table, and D and trimming were inferred from the DNA. The table lists tens of thousands of clones, roughly 80% of them singletons. The record originates from a study of cytomegalovirus exposure and HLA in healthy donors. Points from the study as a whole: A later analysis found TCR association rates differed by HLA locus, highest for DRB1 and lowest for HLA-C.

It was healthy bone marrow donors who served as donors. The receptor was isolated from a woman aged 25 to 39 in good health and CMV-seronegative. This chain links TRBV28 with TRBJ1-1, with 7 bases that match TRBD1. Sequenced material: PBMCs. The CDR3: CASSPPTGALNTEAFF. The CDR3 DNA follows: TGTGCCAGCAGCCCCCCCACAGGGGCCCTGAACACTGAAGCTTTCTTT.